These 23 T cell receptor beta chains share one sample of origin, sequenced in a study of T cell changes during pregnancy in multiple sclerosis. Produced via immunoSEQ multiplex PCR; TCRdb's table is partial and in-frame only. The sample carries tens of thousands of clones, 88% recorded once. The sequences come from peripheral blood, collected in the first trimester of pregnancy. These receptors originate from a female donor in good health, enrolled as a control in a pregnancy study.

This clone was recorded once. The chain has TRBV27 and TRBJ1-1; D uncertain. The CDR3 is made up of 16 amino acids. Trimming shortened V by 3 bases and J by 5 bases, and 19 bases separated the two germline ends. CDR1 and CDR2 (germline): MNHEY, SMNVEV (reference sequence). The CDR3 bases are TGTGCCAGCAGTTTCGACTATTCCGGGGTTCGTACTGAAGCTTTCTTT. Protein: CASSFDYSGVRTEAFF.

The chain couples TRBV29-1 to TRBJ2-3; a weak D match, TRBD1 (5 bases). V lost 2 bases and J lost 7, with 7 bases in between. This CDR3 region has 11 residues. The germline gives CDR1 SQVTM, CDR2 ANQGSEA. Here the CDR3 reads CSVEKGNTQYF. The CDR3 nucleotides read TGCAGCGTTGAAAAGGGGAATACGCAGTATTTT.

This clone was found once. This chain joins TRBV11-1 and TRBJ2-3; D might be TRBD2 (6 bases). V was cut by 3 bases and J by 3 bases, with 19 bases left in between. Germline loops: CDR1 SGHAT, CDR2 FQDESV (reference sequence). The CDR3 totals 17 residues. In DNA, the CDR3 is TGTGCCAGCAGCTTCCCCGCTTGGGGTCGGGGGACAGATACGCAGTATTTT. Translation: CASSFPAWGRGTDTQYF.

Only a few counts were recorded for this clone. This sequence joins TRBV13 and TRBJ2-5; 7 bases fit TRBD1. Trimming at V came to 0 bases and at J to 4 bases, leaving 8 bases not matched to a gene. Germline-derived CDR1 and CDR2 are PRHDT and FYEKMQ (reference sequence). This CDR3 contains 16 residues. In DNA, the CDR3 is TGTGCCAGCAGCTTAGGAACAGGGGTGGTCCGAGAGACCCAGTACTTC. Protein sequence: CASSLGTGVVRETQYF.

The chain is built from TRBV9 and TRBJ2-7, with TRBD1 as a possible D gene (6 bases). The V gene lost 7 bases and the J gene lost 2 bases, with 13 bases spanning the gap. Germline CDR1 and CDR2: SGDLS and YYNGEE. This CDR3 is built from 13 residues. The CDR3 loop is CASGQGPPYEQYF. The CDR3 DNA reads as TGTGCCAGCGGTCAGGGGCCCCCCTACGAGCAGTACTTC.

The chain uses TRBV25-1 and TRBJ2-7; TRBD2 is a possible D gene (6 bases). The germline CDR1 and CDR2 sequences are MGHDK and SYGVNS. The CDR3 totals 15 residues. V was trimmed by 3 bases and J by 0 bases, leaving 12 bases between them. The CDR3 sequence is CASSEGLISSYEQYF. In nucleotides, the CDR3 is TGTGCCAGCAGTGAGGGACTTATAAGCTCCTACGAGCAGTACTTC.

This rearrangement joins TRBV28 to TRBJ1-5, with a possible D match to TRBD1 (5 bases). The germline CDR1 and CDR2 sequences are MDHEN and SYDVKM. The length of the CDR3 is 14 residues. V lost 4 bases to trimming and J lost 10 bases, with 17 bases between them. CDR3 DNA: TGTGCCAGCAGTTCCTCAGGGTCCCGCAGTCCCCAGCATTTT. It translates to CASSSSGSRSPQHF.

The V and J genes are TRBV7-9 and TRBJ1-1, with 7 bases matching TRBD1. The CDR3 loop spans 13 amino acids. J lost 4 bases, V lost 8 bases, and 7 bases had no gene match. The germline V gene has CDR1 SEHNR and CDR2 FQNEAQ (reference sequence). The CDR3 is CASPDRVVTEAFF. Here the CDR3 DNA reads TGTGCCAGCCCCGACAGGGTAGTCACTGAAGCTTTCTTT.

The J gene is TRBJ2-1, the V gene TRBV5-4; 11 nucleotides agree with TRBD1. Losses at the gene ends were 4 bases for V and 3 bases for J; bases not matched to a gene: 3. Germline V gene data show CDR1 as SGHNT and CDR2 as YYREEE (reference sequence). This CDR3 region has 15 residues. The CDR3 DNA sequence: TGTGCCAGCAGCCGCGGGACAGGGGGCTACAATGAGCAGTTCTTC. Protein sequence: CASSRGTGGYNEQFF.

The rearrangement uses TRBV10-2 and TRBJ1-5; D gene ambiguous. V lost 1 base and J lost 4, with 5 bases in between. The CDR3 runs to 13 residues. Per germline, CDR1 WSHSY and CDR2 SAAADI. As DNA, the CDR3 is TGCGCCAGCAGTGAGTGGGAGAATCAGCCCCAGCATTTT. Its protein product is CASSEWENQPQHF.

This chain joins TRBV28 and TRBJ1-5, with 9 bases aligning to TRBD1. Losses at the gene ends were 3 bases for V and 0 bases for J; bases not matched to a gene: 6. The CDR3 sequence is 17 residues long. Germline V gene data show CDR1 as MDHEN and CDR2 as SYDVKM. The CDR3 region is CASSFMGTGYSNQPQHF. The CDR3 region has the DNA TGTGCCAGCAGTTTTATGGGGACAGGGTATAGCAATCAGCCCCAGCATTTT. Together with reference TRBV28 and TRBJ1-5, the CDR3 gives the full variable domain: DVKVTQSSRYLVKRTGEKVFLECVQDMDHENMFWYRQDPGLGLRLIYFSYDVKMKEKGDIPEGYSVSREKKERFSLILESASTNQTSMYLCASSFMGTGYSNQPQHFGDGTRLSIL.

The chain recombines TRBV30 with TRBJ2-3, with 10 bases identical to TRBD2. The V segment lost 0 bases and the J segment 3 bases; nucleotides outside the gene matches: 3. Germline V gene lookup returns CDR1 GTSNPN and CDR2 SVGIG (reference sequence). The CDR3 is made up of 15 amino acids. Here the CDR3 DNA reads TGTGCCTGGAGTGTGCTAGCGGGAGCTACAGATACGCAGTATTTT. Residues: CAWSVLAGATDTQYF.

The chain recombines TRBV19 with TRBJ2-6; no reliable D call. The CDR3 totals 18 residues. Germline loops: CDR1 LNHDA, CDR2 SQIVND (reference sequence). Trimming stripped 3 bases from V and 0 bases from J, with 15 bases between. The CDR3 sequence is CASSMFVGLSSGANVLTF. CDR3 nucleotides: TGTGCCAGTAGTATGTTTGTGGGCCTAAGCTCTGGGGCCAACGTCCTGACTTTC.

The chain has TRBV6-4 and TRBJ2-7; perhaps TRBD2 as D (5 bases). Germline assignment: CDR1 MRHNA and CDR2 SNTAGT. This CDR3 has 13 amino acids. Deletions cut 3 bases from V and 7 bases from J, with 13 bases between. CDR3 sequence (DNA): TGTGCCAGCAGTGATTCGGGGAAAGGGGAGCAGTACTTC. Translated, it gives CASSDSGKGEQYF.

V and J are TRBV10-1 and TRBJ2-1; D unresolved. This CDR3 has 14 amino acids. Looked up from germline, CDR1 is WNHNN and CDR2 is SYGVQD (reference sequence). The V end lost 4 bases, the J end lost 2 bases, and 9 bases lay between the germline ends. The CDR3 nucleotides are TGCGCCAGCAGTGTACGAACGGCCTACAATGAGCAGTTCTTC. This sequence encodes CASSVRTAYNEQFF.

The J gene is TRBJ2-7, the V gene TRBV15; tentative D call: TRBD1 (6 bases). V gave up 1 base and J gave up 0 bases, with 13 bases separating them. The CDR3 spans 16 residues. Germline V gene data show CDR1 as LNHNV and CDR2 as YYDKDF (reference sequence). In nucleotides, the CDR3 is TGTGCCACCAGCAGAGGGGGGCAGACTTTCTCCTACGAGCAGTACTTC. Residues: CATSRGGQTFSYEQYF.

The rearrangement joins TRBV15 to TRBJ1-5; TRBD1 matches 9 bases. The CDR3 is made up of 16 amino acids. J lost 7 bases, V lost 1 base, and 8 bases had no gene match. Germline V gene data show CDR1 as LNHNV and CDR2 as YYDKDF (reference sequence). CDR3 nucleotides: TGTGCCACCAGCAGAGTCGAGGACAGGGGCCCGCAGCCCCAGCATTTT. It translates to CATSRVEDRGPQPQHF.

This chain uses TRBV9 with TRBJ1-1, with a tentative D call TRBD1 (6 bases). The CDR3 has 16 amino acids. CDR1 is SGDLS, CDR2 YYNGEE, per germline. Deletions cut 0 bases from V and 1 base from J, with 13 bases between. As DNA, the CDR3 is TGTGCCAGCAGCGTAGAGGGAGGGACAAAGAACACTGAAGCTTTCTTT. It encodes CASSVEGGTKNTEAFF.

As DNA, the CDR3 is TGTGCCAGCAGTGACTCGAGGGTCTCTGGGGCCAACGTCCTGACTTTC. It codes for CASSDSRVSGANVLTF. The rearrangement joins TRBV6-4 to TRBJ2-6, with D possibly being TRBD2 (5 bases). Germline loops: CDR1 MRHNA, CDR2 SNTAGT. Trimming removed 0 bases at V and 0 bases at J, with 6 bases between. The CDR3 contains 16 residues.

This clone was seen only a few times. The chain uses TRBV7-9 and TRBJ2-2; D gene uncertain. The CDR3 loop spans 13 amino acids. Germline V CDR1 and CDR2: SEHNR, FQNEAQ (reference sequence). With 1 base removed from V and 6 bases from J, the gap between germline ends came to 6 bases. The CDR3 region has the DNA TGTGCCAGCAGCTTAGGGAGCGCCGGGGAGCTGTTTTTT. Translated, it gives CASSLGSAGELFF.

This clone has a handful of counts. The chain recombines TRBV4-2 with TRBJ2-7; D perhaps matches TRBD2 (5 bases). Trimming pared 0 bases from V and 0 bases from J, leaving 9 bases between. This CDR3 comprises 15 residues. From germline, CDR1 is LGHNA and CDR2 YNFKEQ. The CDR3, as DNA: TGTGCCAGCAGCCAAGATTACCGGGGCTCCTACGAGCAGTACTTC. Its protein product is CASSQDYRGSYEQYF.

This sequence joins TRBV9 and TRBJ1-1; the D gene is possibly TRBD1 (5 bases). Trimming took 7 bases from V and 7 from J, leaving 14 bases between them. Germline CDR1 reads SGDLS; CDR2 reads YYNGEE. This CDR3 spans 12 amino acids. CDR3: CASASIQGEAFF. CDR3 nucleotide sequence: TGTGCCAGCGCCTCCATCCAGGGTGAAGCTTTCTTT.

This sequence joins TRBV27 and TRBJ1-4; TRBD1 matches 7 bases. Germline lookup yields CDR1 MNHEY and CDR2 SMNVEV (reference sequence). The J segment lost 5 bases and the V segment lost 0 bases, leaving 3 bases of the junction unmatched. This CDR3 spans 15 amino acids. CDR3 residues: CASSLSGTANEKLFF. Written as DNA, the CDR3 is TGTGCCAGCAGTTTATCCGGGACAGCGAATGAAAAACTGTTTTTT.